This T cell receptor beta chain was obtained from a study of STAT5B mutations in CD4+ large granular lymphocyte leukemia. TCRdb keeps only in-frame clones here, not all; method: immunoSEQ multiplex PCR. Of around 31,000 clones in the sample, roughly 70% are singletons; the top ten hold more than 0.85%. Trimming cost V 4 bases and J 15 bases, with 16 bases left between them. The CDR3 length is 12 residues. CDR1 SGHTA and CDR2 FQGNSA come from the germline V gene. Overall study results and limits: Patient CD4-sorted repertoires stayed more clonal than healthy ones after leukemic-clone removal. About a quarter of private leukemic clonotypes occurred rarely in other patients' non-leukemic repertoires.

Comment on this clone: As yet, its antigen is unknown.

This chain connects TRBV7-2 to TRBJ2-1; the D is unclear. The clonotype was recovered from a human donor in good health. The source material was CD4+ T cells from blood buffy coats. The CDR3 loop is CASSSQRASLFF. CDR3 DNA: TGTGCCAGCAGCTCGCAGCGAGCCAGTCTGTTCTTC.